The 17 T cell receptor beta chains below were found in one sample sequenced in a study of T-cell memory formation after mild COVID-19. TCRdb called the 5' RACE reads again in MiXCR, with one record for every CDR3 protein. The data hold roughly 51,000 distinct CDR3 sequences, with about 7.3% observed a single time. Source material: PBMCs or a T cell subset sorted from them (not recorded which). The receptors were gathered from a young man who had mild COVID-19 (a few samples of this study predate the infection). Cell type and time point are not known.

As to this clonotype: One end of the junction is discordant with germline, which a read error may explain. The CDR3 reads CASSYGQVSTDTKYF. In DNA, the CDR3 is TGCGCCAGCAGCTACGGACAGGTTAGCACAGATACGAAGTATTTT. The genes are TRBV4-1 and TRBJ2-3, with 7 bases that match TRBD1. Per germline, CDR1 MGHRA and CDR2 YSYEKL. This CDR3 is 15 amino acids long.

This clonotype was seen a single time. The V gene is TRBV10-3, the J gene TRBJ2-3; 9 bases are shared with TRBD2. J gave up 5 bases and V 4 bases, and 4 bases lay outside the gene matches. The germline gives CDR1 ENHRY, CDR2 SYGVKD. The CDR3 has 14 amino acids. DNA for the CDR3: TGTGCCATCAGTGCGGCGCGGGGGGGAGATACGCAGTATTTT. Translating gives CAISAARGGDTQYF.

Only a few counts were recorded for this clonotype. The rearrangement uses TRBV12-3 or TRBV12-4 and TRBJ1-3, with D possibly being TRBD1 (5 bases). This CDR3 has 16 amino acids. V shed 6 bases and J shed 0 bases, with 15 bases lying between them. CDR3 residues: CASRTGGTSSGNTIYF. Written as DNA, the CDR3 is TGTGCCAGCAGGACGGGAGGGACTTCCTCTGGAAACACCATATATTTT.

The chain joins TRBV3-1 to TRBJ1-1, with TRBD1 matching 8 bases. CDR3 size: 16 residues. Germline V gene data show CDR1 as LGHDT and CDR2 as YNNKEL (reference sequence). J lost 7 bases, V lost 4 bases, and 14 bases had no gene match. The CDR3 sequence is CASSRNEQDRGGEAFF. In DNA, the CDR3 is TGTGCCAGCAGCCGAAACGAACAAGACAGGGGTGGTGAAGCTTTCTTT.

The genes are TRBV27 and TRBJ1-6; 10 bases align to TRBD1. CDR3 length: 16 amino acids. The V gene end was trimmed by 5 bases and the J gene end by 8 bases; junction bases not matched to a gene: 9. The V gene's germline CDR1 is MNHEY and CDR2 SMNVEV (reference sequence). The chain's CDR3 is CASSRRSGTGDSPLHF. The CDR3 DNA reads TGTGCCAGCAGTCGACGATCCGGGACAGGGGATTCACCCCTCCACTTT.

The rearrangement uses TRBV7-2 and TRBJ2-6; perhaps TRBD2 as D (6 bases). V gave up 5 bases and J gave up 4 bases, with 15 bases separating them. The CDR3 has 16 residues. Germline values: CDR1 SGHTA, CDR2 FQGNSA. CDR3 nucleotides: TGTGCCAGCAGCCCGACCGGGGGTTCAGGGGCCAACGTCCTGACTTTC. As protein: CASSPTGGSGANVLTF. Full variable domain (rest looked up from reference TRBV7-2 and TRBJ2-6): GAGVSQSPSNKVTEKGKDVELRCDPISGHTALYWYRQSLGQGLEFLIYFQGNSAPDKSGLPSDRFSAERTGGSVSTLTIQRTQQEDSAVYLCASSPTGGSGANVLTFGAGSRLTVL.

Written as DNA, the CDR3 is TGCAGTGCTAGAGAGCCCTTGGGACAGGGAGAATATGGCTACACCTTC. Translating it yields CSAREPLGQGEYGYTF. This chain uses TRBV20-1 with TRBJ1-2; TRBD1 matches 9 bases. The CDR3 runs 16 residues. V dropped 0 bases and J dropped 5; count of bases not matched to a gene: 10. Germline CDR1 reads DFQATT; CDR2 reads SNEGSKA (reference sequence).

The chain carries TRBV20-1 and TRBJ2-3, with 9 bases identical to TRBD2. This CDR3 spans 15 amino acids. From germline, CDR1 is DFQATT and CDR2 SNEGSKA (reference sequence). The J segment lost 4 bases and the V segment lost 1 base, leaving 6 bases of the junction unmatched. This CDR3 is CSARVPSGVADTQYF. The DNA of the CDR3 is TGCAGTGCTAGAGTGCCTAGCGGGGTCGCAGATACGCAGTATTTT.

The chain uses TRBV11-2 and TRBJ2-3; possibly TRBD1 or TRBD2 for D (5 bases each). CDR3 size: 16 residues. Trimming shortened V by 6 bases and J by 3 bases, and 19 bases separated the two germline ends. CDR1 and CDR2 from the germline V gene are SGHAT and FQNNGV. The DNA for the CDR3 is TGTGCCAGCAGATTCGGGACCGCCGTTGGGACAGATACGCAGTATTTT. Its protein is CASRFGTAVGTDTQYF.

CDR3 amino acids: CASTPDSNQPQHF. The CDR3, as DNA: TGTGCCAGCACTCCCGACAGTAATCAGCCCCAGCATTTT. The V gene is TRBV6-6, the J gene TRBJ1-5; D might be TRBD1 (5 bases). The CDR3 totals 13 residues. The germline V gene encodes CDR1 MNHNY and CDR2 SVGAGI (reference sequence). The germline V and J ends were trimmed by 7 bases and 4 bases, with 11 bases remaining between them.

J is TRBJ2-7 and V is TRBV6-2 or TRBV6-3; 10 nucleotides align to TRBD1. CDR1 and CDR2 (germline): MNHEY, SVGEGT. J lost 3 bases, V lost 9 bases, and 2 bases had no gene match. The CDR3 consists of 12 residues. The CDR3 reads CASRTGGYEQYV. The CDR3 region has the DNA TGTGCCAGTCGGACAGGGGGCTACGAGCAGTACGTC.

This clonotype was seen more than once but under ten times. V and J are TRBV20-1 and TRBJ1-1; weak D call: TRBD1 (5 bases). Germline V gives CDR1 DFQATT, CDR2 SNEGSKA (reference sequence). Deletions cut 4 bases from V and 6 bases from J, with 18 bases between. CDR3 length: 14 amino acids. In DNA form, the CDR3 reads TGCAGTGCTACCTTAATGACAGATCCACCTGAAGCTTTCTTT. This translates into CSATLMTDPPEAFF.

This clonotype was recorded at least ten times. The chain has TRBV7-2 and TRBJ1-1; D possibly corresponds to TRBD1 (6 bases). The V gene lost 2 bases and the J gene lost 11 bases, with 9 bases spanning the gap. Germline CDR1 reads SGHTA; CDR2 reads FQGNSA. The CDR3 totals 11 residues. The CDR3 nucleotides read TGTGCCAGCAGCTTACGGGGGGCCGCTTTCTTT. This encodes CASSLRGAAFF.

The J gene is TRBJ2-1, the V gene TRBV7-3; 8 bases fit TRBD1. The CDR3 loop spans 15 amino acids. Germline CDR1 is SGHTA and CDR2 is FQGTGA. V shed 5 bases, J shed 4 bases, and the junction held 7 bases outside the gene matches. CDR3: CASSDTGTGYNEQFF. The CDR3 DNA reads as TGTGCCAGCAGCGACACCGGGACAGGTTACAATGAGCAGTTCTTC.

This clonotype showed up just a few times. The chain couples TRBV7-2 to TRBJ1-1; D unresolved. Per germline, CDR1 SGHTA and CDR2 FQGNSA. With 5 bases removed from V and 4 bases from J, the gap between germline ends came to 23 bases. The CDR3 has 17 residues. Written as DNA, the CDR3 is TGTGCCAGCAGCACTCCCGGCCGAGGCGCGCGGAGCACTGAAGCTTTCTTT. This codes for CASSTPGRGARSTEAFF.

This clonotype appeared many times. V and J are TRBV5-1 and TRBJ2-3; 7 nucleotides line up with TRBD1. V lost 3 bases and J lost 7; bases outside the gene matches: 14. Germline CDR1 SGHRS, CDR2 YFSETQ. The CDR3 is 16 amino acids. The CDR3 DNA sequence: TGCGCCAGCAGCTCCGAGCCGCCAGGACAGGCAAATACGCAGTATTTT. Protein: CASSSEPPGQANTQYF. The full variable domain, with the rest looked up from reference TRBV5-1 and TRBJ2-3, is KAGVTQTPRYLIKTRGQQVTLSCSPISGHRSVSWYQQTPGQGLQFLFEYFSETQRNKGNFPGRFSGRQFSNSRSEMNVSTLELGDSALYLCASSSEPPGQANTQYFGPGTRLTVL.

The V gene is TRBV30, the J gene TRBJ2-3, with D perhaps matching TRBD1 (6 bases). Trimming took off 6 bases at V and 4 bases at J, with 14 bases between the two ends. CDR3 length: 13 residues. Germline CDR1 and CDR2: GTSNPN and SVGIG (reference sequence). The CDR3 here is CACGRGFADTQYF. As DNA, the CDR3 is TGTGCCTGTGGCAGGGGTTTCGCAGATACGCAGTATTTT.